Below are 18 T cell receptor beta chains sequenced from a single sample in a study of technical replicates of blood from several donors. The data were produced by immunoSEQ multiplex PCR, yet TCRdb's version contains in-frame clones alone and is incomplete. The sample holds about 81,000 clones, nearly 97% seen once. Sequencing was carried out using T cells isolated from PBMCs. These receptors were collected from a human donor in good health.

The CDR3 DNA is TGTGCCAGCACCAATAGCCCTTCCTACGAGCAGTACTTC. This gives the protein CASTNSPSYEQYF. The rearrangement joins TRBV6-5 to TRBJ2-7; D gene unclear. The germline V and J ends were trimmed by 7 bases and 1 base, with 11 bases remaining between them. The CDR3 is 13 residues long. CDR1 and CDR2 (germline): MNHEY, SVGAGI.

This chain links TRBV27 with TRBJ1-5; D is unresolved. Germline V lookup: CDR1 MNHEY, CDR2 SMNVEV (reference sequence). Trimming left V 6 bases short and J 3 bases short, with 3 bases between. The CDR3 consists of 11 residues. CDR3 nucleotides: TGTGCCAGCAGCTTCAATCAGCCCCAGCATTTT. It translates to CASSFNQPQHF.

V is TRBV11-1 and J is TRBJ2-7, with 7 bases lining up with TRBD1. Germline trimming cut 5 bases from V and 4 bases from J; bases unmatched to any gene: 8. The length of the CDR3 is 14 residues. The V gene's germline CDR1 is SGHAT and CDR2 FQDESV (reference sequence). CDR3 nucleotide sequence: TGTGCCAGCAGCCCTCGGACAGGAGGTTACGAGCAGTACTTC. Translated, it gives CASSPRTGGYEQYF.

This clone came up once. The chain employs TRBV19 and TRBJ1-5; 8 bases are a match to TRBD1. V was pared by 1 base and J by 3 bases, with 8 bases of the junction left unmatched. The CDR3 extends over 17 amino acids. Germline V gives CDR1 LNHDA, CDR2 SQIVND (reference sequence). The CDR3 DNA is TGTGCCAGTAGTATAGTTTACGGGACAGGTTACAATCAGCCCCAGCATTTT. Translation gives CASSIVYGTGYNQPQHF.

V is TRBV5-6 and J is TRBJ2-6; the D is unclear. The V and J ends lost 2 bases and 0 bases respectively, with 9 bases between them. The CDR3 has 16 amino acids. Germline loops: CDR1 SGHDT, CDR2 YYEEEE. DNA for the CDR3: TGTGCCAGCAGCTTTTCTCGTCTCTCTGGGGCCAACGTCCTGACTTTC. Its protein product is CASSFSRLSGANVLTF. The full variable domain, rest sourced from reference TRBV5-6 and TRBJ2-6, is DAGVTQSPTHLIKTRGQQVTLRCSPKSGHDTVSWYQQALGQGPQFIFQYYEEEERQRGNFPDRFSGHQFPNYSSELNVNALLLGDSALYLCASSFSRLSGANVLTFGAGSRLTVL.

The CDR3, as DNA: TGTGCCAGCAGTTTGGTAGCGGGAGAGTCTAGCTACGAGCAGTACTTC. It encodes CASSLVAGESSYEQYF. The genes are TRBV28 and TRBJ2-7, with TRBD2 matching 9 bases. V lost 3 bases and J lost 3; bases outside the gene matches: 9. Per germline, CDR1 MDHEN and CDR2 SYDVKM. The CDR3 consists of 16 residues.

The rearrangement uses TRBV4-3 and TRBJ2-5; TRBD2 matches at 13 bases. The J call may not be correct, given that the DNA end is closer to TRBJ2-7. The CDR3 totals 17 residues. Germline CDR1 reads LGHNA; CDR2 reads YSLEER. The CDR3 DNA sequence: TGCGCCAGCAGCCCCGGACTAGCGGGAGTTACCTCCTACGAGCAGTACTTC. This codes for CASSPGLAGVTSYEQYF.

V gene TRBV7-9 combines with J gene TRBJ2-3; D might be TRBD2 (5 bases). The CDR3 has 17 amino acids. Germline lookup yields CDR1 SEHNR and CDR2 FQNEAQ (reference sequence). Trimming shortened V by 2 bases and J by 2 bases, and 17 bases separated the two germline ends. The CDR3 coding sequence is TGTGCCAGCAGCTTACGCGTTTTGGACTCCTTCACAGATACGCAGTATTTT. It is translated as CASSLRVLDSFTDTQYF.

The chain recombines TRBV6-5 with TRBJ1-2; maybe TRBD1 (5 bases). Trimming left V 2 bases short and J 6 bases short, with 16 bases between. The CDR3 has 15 residues. Germline loops: CDR1 MNHEY, CDR2 SVGAGI. For the CDR3, the DNA is TGTGCCAGCAGTTACGTTGCAGGGATATTTGATGGCTACACCTTC. Translating gives CASSYVAGIFDGYTF.

The rearrangement links TRBV28 to TRBJ1-2, with a weak D call TRBD1 (5 bases). The CDR3 totals 12 residues. Germline V gene sequence: CDR1 MDHEN, CDR2 SYDVKM. The ends were cut back, 5 bases at V and 4 bases at J, with 8 bases in the middle. The CDR3 protein is CASSTGIYGYTF. CDR3 nucleotides: TGTGCCAGCAGTACAGGTATCTATGGCTACACCTTC.

This chain links TRBV4-2 with TRBJ2-7; 9 bases agree with TRBD2. The CDR3 length is 14 residues. Trimming took 1 base from V and 4 from J; bases not matched to a gene: 2. Germline V lookup: CDR1 LGHNA, CDR2 YNFKEQ. CDR3 protein: CASSQGSGRYEQYF. The DNA of the CDR3 is TGTGCCAGCAGCCAAGGAAGCGGGAGGTACGAGCAGTACTTC.

This chain connects TRBV11-2 to TRBJ2-1; the D gene is possibly TRBD2 (6 bases). Germline CDR1 reads SGHAT; CDR2 reads FQNNGV. There are 15 residues in the CDR3. Between the trimmed V and J ends, which lost 5 bases and 5 bases, there was a span of 16 bases. The CDR3, as DNA: TGTGCCAGCAGCCGTGATTTGGCGGGGCACAATGAGCAGTTCTTC. Protein sequence: CASSRDLAGHNEQFF.

This chain links TRBV25-1 with TRBJ2-5; 7 nucleotides match TRBD1. CDR3 length: 14 residues. CDR1 and CDR2 from the germline V gene are MGHDK and SYGVNS. After removal of 5 bases from V and 1 base from J, the junction contained 4 bases not matched to a gene. In nucleotides, the CDR3 is TGTGCCAGCAGTTACCCAGGGGGCCAAGAGACCCAGTACTTC. The encoded protein is CASSYPGGQETQYF.

V and J are TRBV14 and TRBJ2-5; TRBD1 matches 8 bases. Germline V lookup: CDR1 SGHDN, CDR2 FVKESK. Unmatched junction bases numbered 6, after V lost 1 base and J lost 5 bases. CDR3 length: 15 amino acids. The CDR3 region is CASSQGPRGRETQYF. The CDR3 DNA is TGTGCCAGCAGCCAAGGCCCCAGGGGGCGGGAGACCCAGTACTTC. The full variable domain, rest sourced from reference TRBV14 and TRBJ2-5, is EAGVTQFPSHSVIEKGQTVTLRCDPISGHDNLYWYRRVMGKEIKFLLHFVKESKQDESGMPNNRFLAERTGGTYSTLKVQPAELEDSGVYFCASSQGPRGRETQYFGPGTRLLVL.

The chain uses TRBV30 and TRBJ2-5, with TRBD2 identical over 9 bases. This CDR3 has 14 amino acids. The germline gives CDR1 GTSNPN, CDR2 SVGIG (reference sequence). With V trimmed by 3 bases and J by 5 bases, 7 bases remained unmatched. The DNA of the CDR3 is TGTGCCTGGAGCCCGTTAGCGGGAGAGGAGACCCAGTACTTC. Translating it yields CAWSPLAGEETQYF.

The V and J genes are TRBV4-1 and TRBJ1-2, with TRBD1 identical over 9 bases. With 1 base clipped from V and 3 bases from J, the junction kept 6 bases outside the gene matches. The germline gives CDR1 MGHRA, CDR2 YSYEKL. This CDR3 is 16 amino acids long. CDR3 sequence (DNA): TGCGCCAGCAGCCAAGTGCTGGGACAGGGCGACTATGGCTACACCTTC. Translation: CASSQVLGQGDYGYTF.

This clone was picked up one time. The chain combines TRBV7-8 with TRBJ1-5, with 9 bases lining up with TRBD1. The CDR3 spans 14 residues. Germline V CDR1 and CDR2: SGHVS, FQNEAQ. V shed 5 bases, J shed 7 bases, and the junction held 6 bases outside the gene matches. In DNA form, the CDR3 reads TGTGCCAGCAGCGACAGGGGGGAAAGGCAGCCCCAGCATTTT. This encodes CASSDRGERQPQHF.

This rearrangement joins TRBV7-8 to TRBJ2-7; D is perhaps TRBD2 (5 bases). Per germline, CDR1 SGHVS and CDR2 FQNEAQ. The CDR3 has 13 amino acids. V dropped 10 bases and J dropped 1 base, with 14 bases sitting between them. The chain's CDR3 is CATGWHLSYEQYF. CDR3 sequence (DNA): TGTGCCACGGGATGGCACCTATCCTACGAGCAGTACTTC.